The sequence of this T cell receptor beta chain was determined in a study of siplizumab effects on memory and regulatory T cells (dated by TCRdb to between 2017 and 2020). About the full investigation: The study examined how the anti-CD2 antibody siplizumab affects alloreactive T-cell subsets in allogeneic mixed lymphocyte reactions built from human PBMCs.

Sorted unstimulated T cells, along with proliferating T cells recovered from mixed lymphocyte reactions, underwent TCRbeta CDR3 sequencing. Fresh whole blood from ten HLA-typed healthy donors served as the source for isolating PBMCs. As to this clone: Its cognate antigen has yet to be identified. The input lacks base qualities; no much larger clone sits a single base away.

Libraries were constructed by the immunoSEQ multiplex PCR assay. Each sample had 9 x 10^4 or so TCR templates assayed by the deep sequencing platform. Genomic DNA extracted from sorted T cells was the material used for TCRbeta CDR3 sequencing. In the authors' own workflow: The R programming language was used for the clonal analysis of the TCRbeta CDR3 data. Alloreactive CD4+ and CD8+ clones were defined by comparing unstimulated samples with post-reaction CFSE-low samples. By matching sequences to the repertoires of sorted unstimulated Treg and non-Treg cells, each alloreactive CD4+ clone was assigned a regulatory or non-regulatory origin. In its TCRdb copy, this immuneACCESS table keeps in-frame sequences only and misses some clones. Where compared with another copy, unresolved V genes explain less than half of these, and the others have no known cause. The V and J calls and clone size are taken from that table; D and trimming were inferred from the DNA. Within this sample are 60,000 or so clones, with 90% to 95% of them counted one time only. The top ten clones comprise less than 45% of the sample.

Results the study describes overall, beyond this receptor: For roughly 75-95% of proliferating CD4+ or CD8+ clones, no naive or memory phenotype could be assigned. Because sequences below about 10^-5 frequency were poorly captured, only a minor fraction of alloreactive clones could be mapped to unstimulated subsets. The suppressive function of proliferating Tregs from siplizumab cultures was not functionally confirmed. Unstimulated naive T cells appeared more diverse than memory T cells, and naive cells seemed to contribute substantially to the alloresponse. The cumulative frequency of alloreactive sequences traceable to unstimulated CD4+ memory T cells was significantly reduced by siplizumab. Among mappable alloreactive CD4+ clones, the Treg-derived fraction averaged 68.8% with siplizumab versus around 29% in control reactions.

At the junction V is shortened by 9 bases and J by 0 bases, with 20 bases in between. The CDR3 numbers 17 residues from cysteine through phenylalanine. Only CDR3 DNA is held: 51 bases, read in frame from base 1. Sequences LNHDA (CDR1) and SQIVND (CDR2) are obtained from the germline V gene (reference sequence). Input material: CD8+ T cells sorted from blood. This sequence originates from a human donor in good health. The sequence links TRBV19 to TRBJ2-2, with the D gene possibly TRBD1 or TRBD2, each one fitting 5 bases. The DNA sequence is as follows: TGTGCCAGCACCTCTCCGGGACGCGACCCGAACACCGGGGAGCTGTTTTTT. Its protein is CASTSPGRDPNTGELFF.